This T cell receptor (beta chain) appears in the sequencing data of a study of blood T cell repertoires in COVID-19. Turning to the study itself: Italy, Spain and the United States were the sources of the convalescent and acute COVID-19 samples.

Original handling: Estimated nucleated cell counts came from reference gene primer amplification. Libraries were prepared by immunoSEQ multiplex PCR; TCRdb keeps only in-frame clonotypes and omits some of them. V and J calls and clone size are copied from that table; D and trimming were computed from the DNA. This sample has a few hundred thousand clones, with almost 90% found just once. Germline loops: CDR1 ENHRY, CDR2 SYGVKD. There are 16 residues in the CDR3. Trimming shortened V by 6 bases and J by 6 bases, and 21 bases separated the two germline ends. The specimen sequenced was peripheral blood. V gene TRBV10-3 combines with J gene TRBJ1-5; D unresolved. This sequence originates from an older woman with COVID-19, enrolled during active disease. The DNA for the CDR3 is TGTGCCATCAGGGAAGGTTTGGCGGGGATTGGTCAGCCCCAGCATTTT. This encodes CAIREGLAGIGQPQHF.